Listed below are T cell receptor beta chains from one sample, sequenced in a study of OX40 agonist ivuxolimab in advanced cancers. Clones were read by immunoSEQ multiplex PCR, and TCRdb kept only the in-frame ones, dropping some. The table has 45,000 to 60,000 clones, more than 75% seen once. Sequences were derived from CD4+ or CD8+ T cells sorted from blood, sampled in a trial of the OX40 agonist ivuxolimab. The receptors were sampled from an adult with an advanced solid tumor such as melanoma, head and neck, liver or kidney cancer. The CDR3 runs from the conserved cysteine through the conserved F or W. A D gene is named only where the DNA matches it firmly. Clone size, where shown, is once, few, many, or a class for clones that have expanded.

cdr3_length: 14
d_call: .
clone_size: .
j_call: TRBJ2-5
v_call: TRBV28
cdr3_aa: CASSPIDRWETQYF
cdr3_nt: TGTGCCAGCAGTCCCATCGACAGGTGGGAGACCCAGTACTTC

cdr3_length: 14
d_call: .
clone_size: .
j_call: TRBJ1-3
v_call: TRBV9
cdr3_aa: CASSPTTTGNTIYF
cdr3_nt: TGTGCCAGCAGCCCGACGACCACTGGAAACACCATATATTTT

cdr3_length: 12
d_call: .
clone_size: many
j_call: TRBJ1-3
v_call: TRBV10-3
cdr3_aa: CATQGSGNTIYF
cdr3_nt: TGTGCCACCCAGGGCTCTGGAAACACCATATATTTT

cdr3_length: 14
d_call: .
clone_size: once
j_call: TRBJ1-4
v_call: TRBV11-2
cdr3_aa: CASSFLSTNEKLFF
cdr3_nt: TGTGCCAGCAGCTTCCTATCAACTAATGAAAAACTGTTTTTT

cdr3_length: 13
d_call: .
clone_size: .
j_call: TRBJ2-3
v_call: TRBV11-2
cdr3_aa: CASSPDYEDTQYF
cdr3_nt: TGTGCCAGCAGTCCCGACTATGAGGATACGCAGTATTTT

cdr3_length: 14
d_call: .
clone_size: .
j_call: TRBJ1-1
v_call: TRBV5-1
cdr3_aa: CASSLQGWVTEAFF
cdr3_nt: TGCGCCAGCAGCTTGCAGGGTTGGGTCACTGAAGCTTTCTTT

cdr3_length: 17
d_call: TRBD2
clone_size: .
j_call: TRBJ2-3
v_call: TRBV5-4
cdr3_aa: CASSLGSSGSGWDTQYF
cdr3_nt: TGTGCCAGCAGCTTGGGATCTAGCGGGAGTGGTTGGGATACGCAGTATTTT

cdr3_length: 14
d_call: .
clone_size: .
j_call: TRBJ2-7
v_call: TRBV18
cdr3_aa: CASSQGSDPVEQYF
cdr3_nt: TGTGCCAGCTCACAGGGCTCGGATCCGGTAGAGCAGTACTTC

cdr3_length: 17
d_call: TRBD2
clone_size: .
j_call: TRBJ2-7
v_call: TRBV4-2
cdr3_aa: CASSQEGSGGSVFEQYF
cdr3_nt: TGTGCCAGCAGCCAAGAAGGTAGCGGGGGGAGTGTTTTCGAGCAGTACTTC

cdr3_length: 13
d_call: TRBD1
clone_size: .
j_call: TRBJ1-2
v_call: TRBV7-2
cdr3_aa: CASKVQGASGYTF
cdr3_nt: TGTGCCAGCAAGGTACAGGGGGCTTCTGGCTACACCTTC

cdr3_length: 11
d_call: .
clone_size: .
j_call: TRBJ2-7
v_call: TRBV20-1
cdr3_aa: CSARAPHGQYF
cdr3_nt: TGCAGTGCTAGAGCCCCCCACGGGCAGTACTTC

cdr3_length: 13
d_call: .
clone_size: .
j_call: TRBJ2-3
v_call: TRBV19
cdr3_aa: CASSPGRRDTQYF
cdr3_nt: TGTGCCAGTAGCCCGGGGAGACGAGATACGCAGTATTTT

cdr3_length: 14
d_call: .
clone_size: few
j_call: TRBJ2-7
v_call: TRBV6-6
cdr3_aa: CASSYSRTDYEQYF
cdr3_nt: TGTGCCAGCAGTTACTCGCGAACGGACTACGAGCAGTACTTC

cdr3_length: 13
d_call: .
clone_size: .
j_call: TRBJ1-2
v_call: TRBV2
cdr3_aa: CASIGGRHYGYTF
cdr3_nt: TGTGCCAGCATTGGCGGGAGACACTATGGCTACACCTTC

cdr3_length: 14
d_call: .
clone_size: .
j_call: TRBJ1-2
v_call: TRBV7-3
cdr3_aa: CASSLNGDNYGYTF
cdr3_nt: TGTGCCAGCAGCCTCAATGGGGATAACTATGGCTACACCTTC

cdr3_length: 13
d_call: .
clone_size: .
j_call: TRBJ1-5
v_call: TRBV28
cdr3_aa: CASSSGTTQPQHF
cdr3_nt: TGTGCCAGCAGTTCAGGCACAACGCAGCCCCAGCATTTT

cdr3_length: 16
d_call: .
clone_size: .
j_call: TRBJ1-2
v_call: TRBV10-3
cdr3_aa: CAIRDPTGYEVYGYTF
cdr3_nt: TGTGCCATCAGGGATCCCACAGGGTATGAGGTCTATGGCTACACCTTC

cdr3_length: 15
d_call: TRBD2
clone_size: .
j_call: TRBJ2-3
v_call: TRBV10-2
cdr3_aa: CASGPGLAGGYTQYF
cdr3_nt: TGCGCCAGCGGGCCGGGACTAGCGGGAGGGTATACGCAGTATTTT

cdr3_length: 16
d_call: TRBD1
clone_size: .
j_call: TRBJ1-4
v_call: TRBV5-1
cdr3_aa: CASSLGQGFSDEKLFF
cdr3_nt: TGCGCCAGCAGCTTGGGACAGGGGTTCTCGGATGAAAAACTGTTTTTT

cdr3_length: 16
d_call: TRBD2
clone_size: .
j_call: TRBJ2-2
v_call: TRBV6-6
cdr3_aa: CASSPGLAEGTGELFF
cdr3_nt: TGTGCCAGCAGCCCCGGACTAGCGGAGGGGACCGGGGAGCTGTTTTTT

cdr3_length: 14
d_call: .
clone_size: .
j_call: TRBJ2-3
v_call: TRBV6-5
cdr3_aa: CASSPRGGSPTQYF
cdr3_nt: TGTGCCAGCAGTCCCAGGGGGGGAAGCCCAACGCAGTATTTT

cdr3_length: 14
d_call: .
clone_size: .
j_call: TRBJ1-5
v_call: TRBV5-5
cdr3_aa: CASRWGHTDQPQHF
cdr3_nt: TGTGCCAGCAGATGGGGACATACCGATCAGCCCCAGCATTTT

cdr3_length: 15
d_call: .
clone_size: once
j_call: TRBJ2-2
v_call: TRBV9
cdr3_aa: CASSVGGLMTGELFF
cdr3_nt: TGTGCCAGCAGCGTAGGGGGGCTCATGACCGGGGAGCTGTTTTTT

cdr3_length: 13
d_call: .
clone_size: .
j_call: TRBJ2-1
v_call: TRBV7-8
cdr3_aa: CASSLDLNNEQFF
cdr3_nt: TGTGCCAGCAGCTTGGACTTGAACAATGAGCAGTTCTTC

cdr3_length: 14
d_call: .
clone_size: .
j_call: TRBJ2-3
v_call: TRBV4-1
cdr3_aa: CASSQVEGEGTQYF
cdr3_nt: TGCGCCAGCAGCCAAGTGGAGGGGGAGGGTACGCAGTATTTT

cdr3_length: 11
d_call: .
clone_size: .
j_call: TRBJ2-7
v_call: TRBV20-1
cdr3_aa: CSARERYEQYF
cdr3_nt: TGCAGTGCTAGAGAGCGTTACGAGCAGTACTTC